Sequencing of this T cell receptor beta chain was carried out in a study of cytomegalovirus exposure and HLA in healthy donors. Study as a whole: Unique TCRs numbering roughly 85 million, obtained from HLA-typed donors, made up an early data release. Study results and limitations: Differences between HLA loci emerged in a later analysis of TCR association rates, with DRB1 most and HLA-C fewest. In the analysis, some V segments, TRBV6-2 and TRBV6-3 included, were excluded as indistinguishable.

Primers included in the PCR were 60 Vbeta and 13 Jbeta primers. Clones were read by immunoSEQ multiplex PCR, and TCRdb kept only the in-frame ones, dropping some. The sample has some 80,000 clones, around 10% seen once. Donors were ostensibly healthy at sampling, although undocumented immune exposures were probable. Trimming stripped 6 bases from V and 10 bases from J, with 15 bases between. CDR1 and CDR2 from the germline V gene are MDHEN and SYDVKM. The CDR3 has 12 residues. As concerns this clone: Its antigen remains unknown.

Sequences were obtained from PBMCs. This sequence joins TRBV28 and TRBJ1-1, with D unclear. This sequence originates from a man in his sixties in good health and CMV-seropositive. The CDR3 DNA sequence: TGTGCCAGCAGCCTAACACCAGCGGGAGCTTTCTTT. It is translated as CASSLTPAGAFF.